These 27 T cell receptor beta chains were all obtained from the same sample, sequenced in a study of T cell responses to AZD1222 COVID-19 vaccine. Repertoires were generated with immunoSEQ multiplex PCR, while TCRdb's copy carries only in-frame clones and drops some. The table includes approximately 82,000 clones, around 83% detected once. Sequenced here: peripheral blood, sampled on day 0 of AZD1222 vaccination. These receptors were collected from an adult in good health.

This chain joins TRBV10-3 and TRBJ2-5; TRBD1 agrees at 7 bases. This CDR3 is built from 16 residues. The V segment lost 3 bases and the J segment 0 bases; nucleotides outside the gene matches: 7. The V gene's germline CDR1 is ENHRY and CDR2 SYGVKD. CDR3 sequence reads: CAISDPGQPNQETQYF. Written as DNA, the CDR3 is TGTGCCATCAGTGACCCGGGACAGCCAAACCAAGAGACCCAGTACTTC.

The rearrangement links TRBV13 to TRBJ2-1, with D tentatively TRBD2 (6 bases). V lost 3 bases and J lost 8, with 17 bases in between. This CDR3 spans 15 amino acids. Germline V lookup: CDR1 PRHDT, CDR2 FYEKMQ (reference sequence). CDR3: CASSLAGGNDDEQFF. CDR3 nucleotides: TGTGCCAGCAGCTTGGCCGGGGGAAACGACGATGAGCAGTTCTTC.

This clone has just one count. V gene TRBV9 combines with J gene TRBJ2-3; the D gene is possibly TRBD2 (6 bases). The CDR3 is 17 residues long. Germline loops: CDR1 SGDLS, CDR2 YYNGEE. Trimming took 1 base from V and 1 from J, leaving 16 bases between them. In DNA, the CDR3 is TGTGCCAGCAGCGTAACGGTAGGACTAATTGGCACAGATACGCAGTATTTT. Translation gives CASSVTVGLIGTDTQYF.

V usage is TRBV10-3 and J usage is TRBJ1-5, with 7 bases fitting TRBD1. V was clipped by 2 bases and J by 5 bases; unmatched bases: 6. The V gene's germline CDR1 is ENHRY and CDR2 SYGVKD. This CDR3 is 15 amino acids long. CDR3 in DNA: TGTGCCATCAGTGAGACGGGACAGAACTATCAGCCCCAGCATTTT. It is translated as CAISETGQNYQPQHF.

The rearrangement joins TRBV2 to TRBJ1-4; 8 bases fit TRBD1. J gave up 8 bases and V 7 bases, and 12 bases lay outside the gene matches. The germline gives CDR1 SNHLY, CDR2 FYNNEI. The CDR3 has 15 residues. The CDR3, as DNA: TGTGCCAGCACTGGGCAAGGACAGGGAGGAGAAAAACTGTTTTTT. Its translation: CASTGQGQGGEKLFF.

The rearrangement uses TRBV6-5 and TRBJ2-7; 7 bases align to TRBD1. The V and J ends lost 5 bases and 6 bases, in that order; junction bases with no gene match: 7. There are 13 residues in the CDR3. CDR1 and CDR2 from the germline V gene are MNHEY and SVGAGI. Here the CDR3 DNA reads TGTGCCAGCAGTACGGGGACAGCTTTCGAGCAGTACTTC. Translated, it gives CASSTGTAFEQYF.

The CDR3 bases are TGTGCCAGCAGCCCCCCAGGGGGCTTTGAAAAACTGTTTTTT. Translation: CASSPPGGFEKLFF. The chain is built from TRBV6-5 and TRBJ1-4, with 8 bases matching TRBD1. Trimming took 6 bases from V and 7 from J; bases not matched to a gene: 7. The CDR3 loop spans 14 amino acids. Germline CDR1 and CDR2: MNHEY and SVGAGI.

The chain combines TRBV5-1 with TRBJ1-2; 8 bases match TRBD1. V lost 4 bases and J lost 4; bases outside the gene matches: 6. Germline-derived CDR1 and CDR2 are SGHRS and YFSETQ. This CDR3 has 14 residues. CDR3 coding DNA: TGCGCCAGCAGCCCGGACAGGGTAAGCTATGGCTACACCTTC. Residues: CASSPDRVSYGYTF.

The V and J genes are TRBV18 and TRBJ1-4, with 7 bases fitting TRBD1. V shed 2 bases and J 8 bases; nucleotides not matched to a gene: 11. The CDR3 spans 16 residues. Germline assignment: CDR1 KGHSH and CDR2 LQKENI. CDR3 DNA: TGTGCCAGCTCACCAACGAATGTAAGGGGGCACGAAAAACTGTTTTTT. Translating gives CASSPTNVRGHEKLFF.

This clone was observed a single time. This chain connects TRBV6-5 to TRBJ2-1, with D perhaps assigned TRBD1 or TRBD2 (5 bases each). V lost 5 bases, J lost 3 bases, and 11 bases lay in between. Per germline, CDR1 MNHEY and CDR2 SVGAGI. The CDR3 covers 14 residues. The CDR3 protein is CASSTGLDYNEQFF. In DNA, the CDR3 is TGTGCCAGCAGTACGGGGCTGGACTACAATGAGCAGTTCTTC.

This chain links TRBV5-1 with TRBJ2-3; D may be TRBD1 (5 bases). Trimming stripped 1 base from V and 5 bases from J, with 11 bases between. Germline lookup yields CDR1 SGHRS and CDR2 YFSETQ. The CDR3 covers 14 residues. The CDR3 DNA reads as TGCGCCAGCAGCTTGACCAGGGTGGGAGATACGCAGTATTTT. Its protein is CASSLTRVGDTQYF. Using reference TRBV5-1 and TRBJ2-3 for the parts outside the CDR3, the full variable domain is KAGVTQTPRYLIKTRGQQVTLSCSPISGHRSVSWYQQTPGQGLQFLFEYFSETQRNKGNFPGRFSGRQFSNSRSEMNVSTLELGDSALYLCASSLTRVGDTQYFGPGTRLTVL.

This chain joins TRBV4-3 and TRBJ2-7; D ambiguous. Trimming left V 0 bases short and J 0 bases short, with 9 bases between. The CDR3 is 15 amino acids. Looked up from germline, CDR1 is LGHNA and CDR2 is YSLEER. The CDR3 sequence is CASSQDVGGSYEQYF. CDR3 in DNA: TGCGCCAGCAGCCAAGATGTCGGCGGCTCCTACGAGCAGTACTTC.

This chain connects TRBV30 to TRBJ2-7; D tentatively reads TRBD1 or TRBD2 (6 bases each). CDR3 size: 13 residues. The V gene's germline CDR1 is GTSNPN and CDR2 SVGIG (reference sequence). Trimming took off 4 bases at V and 3 bases at J, with 13 bases between the two ends. The CDR3 reads CAWNVGGHYEQYF. DNA for the CDR3: TGTGCCTGGAATGTAGGGGGGCACTACGAGCAGTACTTC.

The J gene is TRBJ1-2, the V gene TRBV5-1, with 7 bases lining up with TRBD1. Unmatched junction bases numbered 6, after V lost 2 bases and J lost 2 bases. Germline assignment: CDR1 SGHRS and CDR2 YFSETQ. CDR3 length: 15 residues. CDR3 DNA sequence: TGCGCCAGCAGCTTTCCTGGACAGGAAAACTATGGCTACACCTTC. Translated, it gives CASSFPGQENYGYTF.

The V gene is TRBV6-6, the J gene TRBJ2-1, with unresolved D. Germline V gives CDR1 MNHNY, CDR2 SVGAGI (reference sequence). The V end lost 6 bases, the J end lost 8 bases, and 17 bases lay between the germline ends. The CDR3 is made up of 14 amino acids. CDR3 DNA sequence: TGTGCCAGCAGCCGCCCCCCAGAGCGCGATGAGCAGTTCTTC. Encoded protein: CASSRPPERDEQFF.

The J gene is TRBJ2-3, the V gene TRBV24-1, with D unresolved. The CDR3 covers 13 residues. The V gene lost 7 bases and the J gene lost 6 bases, with 13 bases spanning the gap. Germline V CDR1 and CDR2: KGHDR, SFDVKD. The CDR3 coding sequence is TGTGCCACCAGCCAGCGCGGTTTCGATACGCAGTATTTT. Protein: CATSQRGFDTQYF.

A few counts support this clone. The chain employs TRBV11-2 and TRBJ1-1; 7 bases align to TRBD1. The CDR3 consists of 15 residues. J was trimmed by 2 bases and V by 4 bases; bases with no gene match: 7. Germline V gene data show CDR1 as SGHAT and CDR2 as FQNNGV. The CDR3: CASSWDSYRNTEAFF. CDR3 DNA: TGTGCCAGCAGCTGGGACAGTTATAGAAACACTGAAGCTTTCTTT.

The count of this clone is one. Written as DNA, the CDR3 is TGTGCCAGCAGCCCAAACTTCGATCAGCCCCAGCATTTT. Amino acids: CASSPNFDQPQHF. V and J are TRBV5-8 and TRBJ1-5; D uncertain. The germline V gene encodes CDR1 SGHTS and CDR2 YDEGEE. CDR3 length equals 13 residues. The ends were cut back, 4 bases at V and 5 bases at J, with 10 bases in the middle.

The chain employs TRBV7-2 and TRBJ2-5; tentative D call: TRBD2 (7 bases). V lost 4 bases to trimming and J lost 4 bases, with 16 bases between them. Germline CDR1 SGHTA, CDR2 FQGNSA. The CDR3 totals 15 residues. The CDR3 region has the DNA TGTGCCAGCAGCTACCAGGGGAGGGGTAGAGAGACCCAGTACTTC. It yields the protein CASSYQGRGRETQYF.

The CDR3 region has the DNA TGTGCCAGCAGTTATGGCAGCCATAACGATTATAGCAATCAGCCCCAGCATTTT. It codes for CASSYGSHNDYSNQPQHF. V and J are TRBV6-2 or TRBV6-3 and TRBJ1-5; D uncertain. Germline V CDR1 and CDR2: MNHEY, SVGEGT. The CDR3 length is 18 residues. The V and J ends lost 3 bases and 0 bases respectively, with 18 bases between them.

The chain's CDR3 is CSALQAEAFF. For the CDR3, the DNA is TGCAGTGCTCTCCAGGCTGAAGCTTTCTTT. The chain employs TRBV20-1 and TRBJ1-1, with unresolved D. Trimming took off 5 bases at V and 6 bases at J, with 7 bases between the two ends. Germline CDR1 and CDR2: DFQATT and SNEGSKA (reference sequence). The CDR3 is 10 amino acids.

This chain links TRBV6-5 with TRBJ2-3, with TRBD1 matching 9 bases. The germline gives CDR1 MNHEY, CDR2 SVGAGI. J was trimmed by 2 bases and V by 6 bases; bases with no gene match: 6. This CDR3 contains 15 residues. The DNA of the CDR3 is TGTGCCAGCAGATACGGGACAGGGATCACAGATACGCAGTATTTT. This gives the protein CASRYGTGITDTQYF.

The V gene is TRBV11-2, the J gene TRBJ2-7, with TRBD2 identical over 7 bases. CDR3 length: 13 amino acids. V was clipped by 5 bases and J by 7 bases; unmatched bases: 8. Germline V gene lookup returns CDR1 SGHAT and CDR2 FQNNGV. The CDR3 DNA follows: TGTGCCAGCAGCGGGGACTACGGCGGGGAGCAGTACTTC. It encodes CASSGDYGGEQYF.

CDR3 in DNA: TGTGCCACACGGGGGCTAGCGGGGGGCTCCTACGAGCAGTACTTC. It is translated as CATRGLAGGSYEQYF. The V call is TRBV3-1 (or the pseudogene TRBV3-2), the J call TRBJ2-7; 11 bases are a match to TRBD2. Trimming cost V 10 bases and J 0 bases; bases outside gene matches: 8. Germline lookup yields CDR1 LGHDT and CDR2 YNNKEL (reference sequence). The CDR3 sequence is 15 residues long.

The V gene is TRBV10-3, the J gene TRBJ1-5; D gene ambiguous. CDR1 is ENHRY, CDR2 SYGVKD, per germline. The CDR3 is 14 amino acids. Trimming pared 4 bases from V and 0 bases from J, leaving 7 bases between. The CDR3 spells CAISATTSNQPQHF. As DNA, the CDR3 is TGTGCCATCAGTGCAACAACTAGCAATCAGCCCCAGCATTTT.

The rearrangement uses TRBV5-6 and TRBJ2-3; the match to TRBD2 covers 14 bases. The CDR3 sequence is 18 residues long. J gave up 2 bases and V 3 bases, and 8 bases lay outside the gene matches. Looked up from germline, CDR1 is SGHDT and CDR2 is YYEEEE. CDR3 DNA sequence: TGTGCCAGCAGCTCCTTACCGGGACTAGCGGGAGACACAGATACGCAGTATTTT. Amino acid sequence: CASSSLPGLAGDTDTQYF. Filled out from reference TRBV5-6 and TRBJ2-3, the complete variable domain reads DAGVTQSPTHLIKTRGQQVTLRCSPKSGHDTVSWYQQALGQGPQFIFQYYEEEERQRGNFPDRFSGHQFPNYSSELNVNALLLGDSALYLCASSSLPGLAGDTDTQYFGPGTRLTVL.

V usage is TRBV6-5 and J usage is TRBJ2-4; D is ambiguous. The V end lost 9 bases, the J end lost 10 bases, and 13 bases lay between the germline ends. The CDR3 contains 11 residues. CDR1 is MNHEY and CDR2 is SVGAGI in the germline V gene. CDR3 sequence: CASIMNNIQYF. CDR3 nucleotides: TGTGCCAGTATCATGAATAATATTCAGTACTTC.